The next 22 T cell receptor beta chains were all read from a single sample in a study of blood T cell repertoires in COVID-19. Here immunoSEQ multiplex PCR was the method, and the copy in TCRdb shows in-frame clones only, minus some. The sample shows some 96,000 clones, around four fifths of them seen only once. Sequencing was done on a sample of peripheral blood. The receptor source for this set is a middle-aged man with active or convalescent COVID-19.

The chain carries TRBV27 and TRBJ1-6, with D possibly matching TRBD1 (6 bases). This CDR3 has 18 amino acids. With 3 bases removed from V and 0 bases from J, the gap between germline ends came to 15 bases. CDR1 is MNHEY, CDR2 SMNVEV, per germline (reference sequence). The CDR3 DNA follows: TGTGCCAGCAGTTTCCTCGCGGGGGCTAGCTCCTATAATTCACCCCTCCACTTT. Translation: CASSFLAGASSYNSPLHF.

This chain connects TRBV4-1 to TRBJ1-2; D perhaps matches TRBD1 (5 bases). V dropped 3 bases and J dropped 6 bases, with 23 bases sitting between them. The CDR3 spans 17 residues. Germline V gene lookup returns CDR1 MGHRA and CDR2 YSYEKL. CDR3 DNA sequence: TGCGCCAGCAGCCAGTCCCCGGGTGAAACGGGACTTGATGGCTACACCTTC. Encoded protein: CASSQSPGETGLDGYTF.

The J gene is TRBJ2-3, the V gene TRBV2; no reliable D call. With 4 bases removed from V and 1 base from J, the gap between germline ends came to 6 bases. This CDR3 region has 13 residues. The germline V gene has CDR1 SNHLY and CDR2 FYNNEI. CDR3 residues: CASSGLRTDTQYF. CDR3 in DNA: TGTGCCAGCAGTGGACTTCGCACAGATACGCAGTATTTT.

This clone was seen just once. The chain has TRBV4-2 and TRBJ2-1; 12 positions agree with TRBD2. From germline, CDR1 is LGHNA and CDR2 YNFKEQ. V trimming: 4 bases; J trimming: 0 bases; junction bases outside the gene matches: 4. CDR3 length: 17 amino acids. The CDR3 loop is CASSLTSGRSSYNEQFF. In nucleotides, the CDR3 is TGTGCCAGCAGCCTCACTAGCGGGAGGAGCTCCTACAATGAGCAGTTCTTC.

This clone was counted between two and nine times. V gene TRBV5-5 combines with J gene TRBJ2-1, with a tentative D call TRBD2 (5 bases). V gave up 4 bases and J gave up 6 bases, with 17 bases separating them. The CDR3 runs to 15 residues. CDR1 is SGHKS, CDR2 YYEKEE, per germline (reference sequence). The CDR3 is CASSARAGLVNEQFF. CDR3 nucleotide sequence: TGTGCCAGCAGCGCGAGGGCCGGATTGGTCAATGAGCAGTTCTTC.

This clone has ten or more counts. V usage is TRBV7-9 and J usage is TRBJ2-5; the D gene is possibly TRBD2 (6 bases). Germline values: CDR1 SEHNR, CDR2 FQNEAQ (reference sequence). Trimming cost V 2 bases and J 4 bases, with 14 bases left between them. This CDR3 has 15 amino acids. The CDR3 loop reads CASSLRRDGRETQYF. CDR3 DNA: TGTGCCAGCAGCTTACGGCGGGATGGGCGAGAGACCCAGTACTTC. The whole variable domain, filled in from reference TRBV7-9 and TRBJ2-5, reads DTGVSQNPRHKITKRGQNVTFRCDPISEHNRLYWYRQTLGQGPEFLTYFQNEAQLEKSRLLSDRFSAERPKGSFSTLEIQRTEQGDSAMYLCASSLRRDGRETQYFGPGTRLLVL.

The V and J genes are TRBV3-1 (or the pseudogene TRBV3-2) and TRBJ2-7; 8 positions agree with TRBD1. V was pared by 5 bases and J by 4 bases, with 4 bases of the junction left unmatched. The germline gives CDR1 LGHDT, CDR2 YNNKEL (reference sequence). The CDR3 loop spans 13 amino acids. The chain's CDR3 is CASSWDRKYEQYF. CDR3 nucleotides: TGTGCCAGCAGCTGGGACAGGAAGTACGAGCAGTACTTC.

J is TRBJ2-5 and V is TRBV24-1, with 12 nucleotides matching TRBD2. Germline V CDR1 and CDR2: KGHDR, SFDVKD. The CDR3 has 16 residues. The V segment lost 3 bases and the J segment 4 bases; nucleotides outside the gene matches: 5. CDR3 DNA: TGTGCCACCAGTGATCCGACTAGCGGGAGTCCAGAGACCCAGTACTTC. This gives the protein CATSDPTSGSPETQYF.

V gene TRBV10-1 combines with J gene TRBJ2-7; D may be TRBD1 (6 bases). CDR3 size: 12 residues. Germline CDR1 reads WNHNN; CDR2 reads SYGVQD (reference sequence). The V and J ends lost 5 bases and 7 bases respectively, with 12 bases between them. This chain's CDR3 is CASSPNRVEQYF. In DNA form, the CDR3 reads TGCGCCAGCAGTCCGAACAGGGTTGAGCAGTACTTC.

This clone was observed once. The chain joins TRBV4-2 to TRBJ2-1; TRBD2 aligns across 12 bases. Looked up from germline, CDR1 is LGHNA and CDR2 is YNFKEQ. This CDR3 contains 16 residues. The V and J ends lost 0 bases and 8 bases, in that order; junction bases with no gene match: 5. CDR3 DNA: TGTGCCAGCAGCCAAGAGGTTTCTAGCGGGAGGGATGAGCAGTTCTTC. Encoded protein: CASSQEVSSGRDEQFF.

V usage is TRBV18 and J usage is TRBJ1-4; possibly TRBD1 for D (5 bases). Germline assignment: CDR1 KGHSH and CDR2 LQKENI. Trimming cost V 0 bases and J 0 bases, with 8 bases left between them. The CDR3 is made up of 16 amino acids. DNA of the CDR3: TGTGCCAGCTCACCACCCCAGGGCCCAACTAATGAAAAACTGTTTTTT. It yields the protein CASSPPQGPTNEKLFF.

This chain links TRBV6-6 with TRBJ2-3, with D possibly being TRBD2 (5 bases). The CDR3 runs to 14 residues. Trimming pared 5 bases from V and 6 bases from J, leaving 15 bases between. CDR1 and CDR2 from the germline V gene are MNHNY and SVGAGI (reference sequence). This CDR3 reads CASSATRGRDTQYF. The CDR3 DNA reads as TGTGCCAGCAGTGCAACTCGAGGGCGGGATACGCAGTATTTT.

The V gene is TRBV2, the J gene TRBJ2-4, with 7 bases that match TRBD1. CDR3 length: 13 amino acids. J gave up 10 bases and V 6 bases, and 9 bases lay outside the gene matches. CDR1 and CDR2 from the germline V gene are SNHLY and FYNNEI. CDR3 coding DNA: TGTGCCAGCAGCTTAGACAGGGAAGGAATTCAGTACTTC. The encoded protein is CASSLDREGIQYF.

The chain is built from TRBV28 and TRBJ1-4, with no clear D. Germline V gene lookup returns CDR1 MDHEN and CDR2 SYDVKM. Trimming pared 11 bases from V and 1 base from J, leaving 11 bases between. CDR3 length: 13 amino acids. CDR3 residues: CASLSKTNEKLFF. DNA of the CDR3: TGTGCCTCGCTCTCTAAAACTAATGAAAAACTGTTTTTT.

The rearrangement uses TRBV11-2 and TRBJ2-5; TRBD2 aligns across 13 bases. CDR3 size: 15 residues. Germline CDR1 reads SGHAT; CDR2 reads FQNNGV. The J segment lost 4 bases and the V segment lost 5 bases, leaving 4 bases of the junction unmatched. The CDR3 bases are TGTGCCAGCAGCGCCCGACTAGCGGGAGGAGAGACCCAGTACTTC. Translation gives CASSARLAGGETQYF. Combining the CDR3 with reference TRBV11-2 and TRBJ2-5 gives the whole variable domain EAGVAQSPRYKIIEKRQSVAFWCNPISGHATLYWYQQILGQGPKLLIQFQNNGVVDDSQLPKDRFSAERLKGVDSTLKIQPAKLEDSAVYLCASSARLAGGETQYFGPGTRLLVL.

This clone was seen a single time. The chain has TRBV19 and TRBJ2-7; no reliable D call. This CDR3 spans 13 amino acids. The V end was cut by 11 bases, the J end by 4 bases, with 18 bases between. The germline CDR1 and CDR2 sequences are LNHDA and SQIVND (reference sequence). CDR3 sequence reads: CASTPAGTYEQYF. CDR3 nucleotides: TGTGCCTCCACCCCCGCAGGAACTTACGAGCAGTACTTC.

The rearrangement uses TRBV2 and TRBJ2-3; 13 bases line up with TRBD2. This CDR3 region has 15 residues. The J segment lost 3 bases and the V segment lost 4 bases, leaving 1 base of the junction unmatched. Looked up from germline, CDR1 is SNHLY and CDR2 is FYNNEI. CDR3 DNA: TGTGCCAGCAGTGGGACTAGCGGGAGAACAGATACGCAGTATTTT. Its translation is CASSGTSGRTDTQYF. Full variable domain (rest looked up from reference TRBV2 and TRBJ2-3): EPEVTQTPSHQVTQMGQEVILRCVPISNHLYFYWYRQILGQKVEFLVSFYNNEISEKSEIFDDQFSVERPDGSNFTLKIRSTKLEDSAMYFCASSGTSGRTDTQYFGPGTRLTVL.

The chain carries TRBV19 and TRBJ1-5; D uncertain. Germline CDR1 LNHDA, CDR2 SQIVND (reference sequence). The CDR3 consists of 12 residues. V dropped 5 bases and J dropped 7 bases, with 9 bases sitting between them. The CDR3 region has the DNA TGTGCCAGTAGTGTTGTCCGGCAGCCCCAGCATTTT. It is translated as CASSVVRQPQHF. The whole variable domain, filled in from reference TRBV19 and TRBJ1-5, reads DGGITQSPKYLFRKEGQNVTLSCEQNLNHDAMYWYRQDPGQGLRLIYYSQIVNDFQKGDIAEGYSVSREKKESFPLTVTSAQKNPTAFYLCASSVVRQPQHFGDGTRLSIL.

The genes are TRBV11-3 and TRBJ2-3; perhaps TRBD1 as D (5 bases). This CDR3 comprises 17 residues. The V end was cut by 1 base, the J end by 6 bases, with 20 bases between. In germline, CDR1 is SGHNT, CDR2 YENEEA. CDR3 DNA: TGTGCCAGCAGCTTAGGGGCGATAGGGGCAGGGCGTGATACGCAGTATTTT. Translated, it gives CASSLGAIGAGRDTQYF.

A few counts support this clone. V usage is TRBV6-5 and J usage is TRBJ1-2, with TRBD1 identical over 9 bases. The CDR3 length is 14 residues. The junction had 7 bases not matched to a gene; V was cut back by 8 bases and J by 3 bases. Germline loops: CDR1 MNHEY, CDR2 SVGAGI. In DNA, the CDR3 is TGTGCCAGCGGGGTTTGGACAGGGGACTATGGCTACACCTTC. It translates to CASGVWTGDYGYTF.

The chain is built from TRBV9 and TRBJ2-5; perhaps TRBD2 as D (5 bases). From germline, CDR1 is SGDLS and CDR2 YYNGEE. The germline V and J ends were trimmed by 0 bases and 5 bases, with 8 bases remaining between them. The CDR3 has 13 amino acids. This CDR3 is CASSVGGFETQYF. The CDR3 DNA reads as TGTGCCAGCAGCGTAGGCGGGTTCGAGACCCAGTACTTC.

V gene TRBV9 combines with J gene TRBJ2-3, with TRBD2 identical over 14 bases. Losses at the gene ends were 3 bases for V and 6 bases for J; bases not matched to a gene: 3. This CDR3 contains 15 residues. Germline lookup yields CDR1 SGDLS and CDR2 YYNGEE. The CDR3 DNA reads TGTGCCAGCAGCGCCCGACTAGCGGGAGGGGATACGCAGTATTTT. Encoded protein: CASSARLAGGDTQYF.